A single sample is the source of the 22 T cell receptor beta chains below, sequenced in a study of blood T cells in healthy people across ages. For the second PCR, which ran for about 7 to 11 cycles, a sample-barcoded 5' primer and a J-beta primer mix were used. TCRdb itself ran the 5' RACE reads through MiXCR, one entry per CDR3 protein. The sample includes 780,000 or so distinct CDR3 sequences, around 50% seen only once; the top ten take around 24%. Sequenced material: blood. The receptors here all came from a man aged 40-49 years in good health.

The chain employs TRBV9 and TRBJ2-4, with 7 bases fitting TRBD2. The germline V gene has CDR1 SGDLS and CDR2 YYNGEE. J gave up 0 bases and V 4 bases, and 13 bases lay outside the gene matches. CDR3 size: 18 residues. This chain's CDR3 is CASSPRGGRELAKNIQYF. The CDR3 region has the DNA TGTGCCAGCAGCCCCCGGGGCGGGAGAGAGCTAGCCAAAAACATTCAGTACTTC.

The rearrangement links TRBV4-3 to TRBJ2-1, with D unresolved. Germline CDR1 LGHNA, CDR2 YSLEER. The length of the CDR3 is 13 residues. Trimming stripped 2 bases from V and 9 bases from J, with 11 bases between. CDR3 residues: CASSQTLGTEQFF. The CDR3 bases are TGCGCCAGCAGCCAAACACTTGGAACTGAGCAGTTCTTC.

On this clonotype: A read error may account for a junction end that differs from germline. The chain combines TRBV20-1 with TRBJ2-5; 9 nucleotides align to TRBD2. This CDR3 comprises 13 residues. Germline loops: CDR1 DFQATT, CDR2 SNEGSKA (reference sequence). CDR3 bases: TGCAGTGCCAGAGCGGGGGGCGCGGAGACCCAGTACTTC. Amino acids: CSARAGGAETQYF.

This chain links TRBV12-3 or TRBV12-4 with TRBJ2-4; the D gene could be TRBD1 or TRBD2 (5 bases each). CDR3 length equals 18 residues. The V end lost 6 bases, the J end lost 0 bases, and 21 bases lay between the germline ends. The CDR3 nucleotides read TGTGCCAGCAGCCCTGGGGACGGTCGAACACTAGCCAAAAACATTCAGTACTTC. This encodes CASSPGDGRTLAKNIQYF.

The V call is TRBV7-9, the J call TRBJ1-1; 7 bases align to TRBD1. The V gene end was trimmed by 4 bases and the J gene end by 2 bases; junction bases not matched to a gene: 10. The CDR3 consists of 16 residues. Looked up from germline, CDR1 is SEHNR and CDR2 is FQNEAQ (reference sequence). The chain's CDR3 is CASSSGQHQRNTEAFF. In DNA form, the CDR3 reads TGTGCCAGCAGCTCGGGACAGCACCAACGTAACACTGAAGCTTTCTTT.

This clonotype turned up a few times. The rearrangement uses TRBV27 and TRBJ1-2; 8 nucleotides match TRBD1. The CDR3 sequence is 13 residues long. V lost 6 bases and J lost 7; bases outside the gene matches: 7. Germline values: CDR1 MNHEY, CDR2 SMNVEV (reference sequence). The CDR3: CASRYLTGGGYTF. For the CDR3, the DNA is TGTGCCAGCAGATATTTAACAGGGGGTGGCTACACCTTC.

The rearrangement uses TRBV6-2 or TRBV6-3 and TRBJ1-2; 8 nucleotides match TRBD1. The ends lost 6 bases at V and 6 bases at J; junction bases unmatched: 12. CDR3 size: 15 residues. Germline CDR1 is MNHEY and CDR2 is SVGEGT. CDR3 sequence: CASRQRPDRADGYTF. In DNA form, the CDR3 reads TGTGCCAGCAGGCAAAGGCCGGACAGGGCGGATGGCTACACCTTC.

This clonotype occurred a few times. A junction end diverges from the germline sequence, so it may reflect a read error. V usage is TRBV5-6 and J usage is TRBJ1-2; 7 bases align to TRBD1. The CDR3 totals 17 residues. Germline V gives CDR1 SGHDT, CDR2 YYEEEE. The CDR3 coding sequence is TGTGCCAGCAGCGAGTTGGGGCAGGGGGAAGGTTTGGATGGTTACACCTTC. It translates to CASSELGQGEGLDGYTF.

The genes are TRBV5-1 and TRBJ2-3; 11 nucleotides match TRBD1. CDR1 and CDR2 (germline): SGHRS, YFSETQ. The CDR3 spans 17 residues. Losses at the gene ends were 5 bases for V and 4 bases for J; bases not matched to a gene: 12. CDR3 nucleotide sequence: TGCGCCAGCAGTACAATTTATAGGACAGGGGGCGCAGATACGCAGTATTTT. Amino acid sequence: CASSTIYRTGGADTQYF. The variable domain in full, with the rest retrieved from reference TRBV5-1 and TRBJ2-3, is KAGVTQTPRYLIKTRGQQVTLSCSPISGHRSVSWYQQTPGQGLQFLFEYFSETQRNKGNFPGRFSGRQFSNSRSEMNVSTLELGDSALYLCASSTIYRTGGADTQYFGPGTRLTVL.

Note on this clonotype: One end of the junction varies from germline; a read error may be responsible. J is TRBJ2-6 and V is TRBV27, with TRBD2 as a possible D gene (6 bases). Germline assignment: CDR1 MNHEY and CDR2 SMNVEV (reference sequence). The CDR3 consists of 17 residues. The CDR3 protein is CAGSHRDSPSGVNVLTF. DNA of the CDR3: TGTGCCGGCAGTCACCGGGACTCACCCTCTGGGGTCAACGTCCTGACTTTC.

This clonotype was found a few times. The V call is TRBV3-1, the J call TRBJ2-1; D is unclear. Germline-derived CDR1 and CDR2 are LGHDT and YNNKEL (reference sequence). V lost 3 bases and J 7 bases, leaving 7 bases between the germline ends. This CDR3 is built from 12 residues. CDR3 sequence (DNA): TGTGCCAGCAGCCACCTTAGGAATGAGCAGTTCTTC. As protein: CASSHLRNEQFF.

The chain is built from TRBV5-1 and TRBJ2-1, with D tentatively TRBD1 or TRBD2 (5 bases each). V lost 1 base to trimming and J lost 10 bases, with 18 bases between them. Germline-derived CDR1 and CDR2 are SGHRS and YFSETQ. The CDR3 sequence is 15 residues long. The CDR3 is CASSLRQGPSGEQFF. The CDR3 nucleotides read TGCGCCAGCAGCTTGAGGCAGGGCCCCTCGGGGGAGCAGTTCTTC.

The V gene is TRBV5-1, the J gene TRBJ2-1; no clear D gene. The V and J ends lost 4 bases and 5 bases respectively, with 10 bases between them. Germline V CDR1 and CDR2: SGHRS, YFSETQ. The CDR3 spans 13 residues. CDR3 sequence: CASSVPINNEQFF. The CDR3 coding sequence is TGCGCCAGCAGCGTGCCTATAAACAATGAGCAGTTCTTC.

In DNA, the CDR3 is TGTGCCAGCAGTATGGACAGGGTCTCCTACGAGCAGTACTTC. This translates into CASSMDRVSYEQYF. The chain uses TRBV6-1 and TRBJ2-7; 8 nucleotides line up with TRBD1. Trimming took 5 bases from V and 0 from J; bases not matched to a gene: 3. CDR1 MNHNS and CDR2 SASEGT come from the germline V gene. This CDR3 is 14 amino acids long.

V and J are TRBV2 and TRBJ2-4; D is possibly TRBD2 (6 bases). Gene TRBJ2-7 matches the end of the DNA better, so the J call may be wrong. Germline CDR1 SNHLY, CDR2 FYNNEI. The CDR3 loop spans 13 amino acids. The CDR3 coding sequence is TGTGCTAGCGGAGGGTATCTTCCCTACGAGCAGTACTTC. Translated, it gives CASGGYLPYEQYF.

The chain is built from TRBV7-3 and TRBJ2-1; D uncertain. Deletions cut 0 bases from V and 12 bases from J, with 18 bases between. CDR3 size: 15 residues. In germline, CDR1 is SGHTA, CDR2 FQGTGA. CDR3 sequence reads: CASSLTVGSQAVQFF. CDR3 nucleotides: TGTGCCAGCAGCTTAACGGTGGGGTCCCAGGCAGTGCAGTTCTTC.

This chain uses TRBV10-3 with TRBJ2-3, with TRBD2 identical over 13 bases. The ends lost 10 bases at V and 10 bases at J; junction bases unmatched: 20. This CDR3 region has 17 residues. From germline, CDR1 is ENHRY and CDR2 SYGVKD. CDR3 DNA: TGTGCCACCGGCGGACTAGCGGGAGATCTTTTATCCGATGCGCAGTATTTT. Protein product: CATGGLAGDLLSDAQYF.

The CDR3 is CSATRPGGENIQYF. The DNA of the CDR3 is TGCAGTGCTACCCGACCAGGGGGGGAAAACATTCAGTACTTC. This chain connects TRBV20-1 to TRBJ2-4, with D perhaps being TRBD1 or TRBD2 (7 bases each). Trimming stripped 4 bases from V and 5 bases from J, with 15 bases between. This CDR3 has 14 amino acids. CDR1 is DFQATT, CDR2 SNEGSKA, per germline (reference sequence).

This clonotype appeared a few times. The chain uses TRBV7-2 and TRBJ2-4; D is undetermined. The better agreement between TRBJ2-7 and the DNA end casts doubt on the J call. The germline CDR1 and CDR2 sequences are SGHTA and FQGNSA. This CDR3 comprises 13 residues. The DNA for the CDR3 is TGTGCCAGCAGCTTAGCGGACGGACACGAGCAGTACTTC. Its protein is CASSLADGHEQYF.

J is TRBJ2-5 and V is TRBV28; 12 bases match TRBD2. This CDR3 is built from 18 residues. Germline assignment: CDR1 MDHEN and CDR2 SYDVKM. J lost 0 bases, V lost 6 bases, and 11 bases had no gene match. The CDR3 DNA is TGTGCCAGCAGCTACGGACTAGCGGGATCCGGATACCAAGAGACCCAGTACTTC. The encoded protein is CASSYGLAGSGYQETQYF.

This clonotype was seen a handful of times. The CDR3 sequence: CASNRIQGDTEAFF. The CDR3, as DNA: TGTGCCAGCAATAGAATACAGGGGGACACTGAAGCTTTCTTT. The V and J genes are TRBV6-5 and TRBJ1-1, with TRBD1 matching 8 bases. The V gene end was trimmed by 7 bases and the J gene end by 3 bases; junction bases not matched to a gene: 7. In germline, CDR1 is MNHEY, CDR2 SVGAGI. CDR3 length equals 14 residues.

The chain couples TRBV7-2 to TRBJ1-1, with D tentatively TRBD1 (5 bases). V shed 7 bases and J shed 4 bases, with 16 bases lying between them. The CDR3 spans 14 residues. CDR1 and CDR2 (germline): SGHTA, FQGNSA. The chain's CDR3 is CASIIQGGVTEAFF. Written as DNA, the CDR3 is TGTGCCAGCATCATCCAGGGAGGTGTCACTGAAGCTTTCTTT.